These 30 T cell receptor beta chains originate from one sample sequenced in a study of immune evolution from preneoplasia to lung adenocarcinoma. Assay used: immunoSEQ multiplex PCR; TCRdb lists only in-frame clones, some missing. The table shows roughly 10,000 clones, with around 78% occurring only once. Input material: FFPE minimally invasive lung adenocarcinoma tissue. These receptors were taken from a person between 65 and 80 years old with lung adenocarcinoma.

The chain recombines TRBV7-8 with TRBJ2-7, with no clear D. The length of the CDR3 is 13 residues. Trimming shortened V by 0 bases and J by 2 bases, and 5 bases separated the two germline ends. Germline V gene lookup returns CDR1 SGHVS and CDR2 FQNEAQ. CDR3 DNA: TGTGCCAGCAGCTTAGCTGCCACCTACGAGCAGTACTTC. Translation gives CASSLAATYEQYF.

The J gene is TRBJ2-5, the V gene TRBV20-1; D is possibly TRBD2 (5 bases). The V gene's germline CDR1 is DFQATT and CDR2 SNEGSKA (reference sequence). The V gene lost 5 bases and the J gene lost 9 bases, with 13 bases spanning the gap. The CDR3 runs 11 residues. The CDR3 DNA reads as TGCAGTGCTGGACTGTCGATGGCCCAGTACTTC. Translated, it gives CSAGLSMAQYF.

The chain carries TRBV27 and TRBJ2-3, with 12 bases matching TRBD2. The CDR3 is made up of 19 amino acids. CDR1 and CDR2 (germline): MNHEY, SMNVEV (reference sequence). Trimming at V came to 4 bases and at J to 5 bases, leaving 16 bases not matched to a gene. CDR3 DNA sequence: TGTGCCAGCAGTTCCACCTCGGGACTAGCGGGTCTTCGTGGAGATACGCAGTATTTT. This codes for CASSSTSGLAGLRGDTQYF.

In this sample, this clone turned up a few times. This sequence joins TRBV2 and TRBJ2-7; D possibly uses TRBD1 or TRBD2 (6 bases each). Germline-derived CDR1 and CDR2 are SNHLY and FYNNEI. Trimming left V 6 bases short and J 6 bases short, with 12 bases between. The CDR3 consists of 12 residues. The CDR3 reads CASRNEGGEQYF. The CDR3 nucleotides are TGTGCCAGCAGGAATGAGGGGGGCGAGCAGTACTTC.

The chain links TRBV27 to TRBJ2-2; no firm D call. The CDR3 runs to 13 residues. Trimming took off 8 bases at V and 1 base at J, with 8 bases between the two ends. Germline V gene sequence: CDR1 MNHEY, CDR2 SMNVEV (reference sequence). The CDR3 sequence is CASGRQNTGELFF. In DNA form, the CDR3 reads TGTGCCAGCGGACGGCAGAACACCGGGGAGCTGTTTTTT.

This clone has a handful of counts. The chain is built from TRBV18 and TRBJ2-1; 8 bases are shared with TRBD2. CDR3 length: 14 amino acids. V was clipped by 2 bases and J by 10 bases; unmatched bases: 7. From germline, CDR1 is KGHSH and CDR2 LQKENI. The CDR3 bases are TGTGCCAGCTCACCAGCGGCGGGGGGCTACGAGCAGTTCTTC. Protein sequence: CASSPAAGGYEQFF.

The CDR3 spells CASSVESAYEQYF. The CDR3 nucleotides read TGTGCCAGCAGTGTGGAGTCGGCCTACGAGCAGTACTTC. The V call is TRBV2, the J call TRBJ2-7, with D uncertain. The CDR3 runs to 13 residues. Trimming cost V 4 bases and J 2 bases, with 9 bases left between them. CDR1 SNHLY and CDR2 FYNNEI come from the germline V gene.

This chain connects TRBV7-8 to TRBJ2-1, with D tentatively TRBD2 (6 bases). This CDR3 comprises 16 residues. Trimming left V 5 bases short and J 3 bases short, with 17 bases between. CDR1 and CDR2 (germline): SGHVS, FQNEAQ. In DNA form, the CDR3 reads TGTGCCAGCAGCCTCGAGCGGGCGAAGGACTACAATGAGCAGTTCTTC. Translated, it gives CASSLERAKDYNEQFF.

On this clone itself: At one end the junction does not follow the germline gene, possibly because of a read error. This rearrangement joins TRBV5-4 to TRBJ2-1, with TRBD2 matching over 8 bases. Germline-derived CDR1 and CDR2 are SGHNT and YYREEE (reference sequence). This CDR3 is 16 amino acids long. The DNA for the CDR3 is TGTGCCACCAGCCCGAGTAGCGGGACATTTTTCGATGAGCAGTTCTTC. Translation: CATSPSSGTFFDEQFF.

The V gene is TRBV5-1, the J gene TRBJ2-4; D not certain. The germline V gene encodes CDR1 SGHRS and CDR2 YFSETQ. The CDR3 consists of 15 residues. V shed 0 bases and J shed 0 bases, with 7 bases lying between them. CDR3 sequence: CASSLGQVAKNIQYF. In nucleotides, the CDR3 is TGCGCCAGCAGCTTGGGGCAGGTAGCCAAAAACATTCAGTACTTC.

The chain uses TRBV19 and TRBJ2-5; 10 bases agree with TRBD1. This CDR3 has 14 amino acids. V was clipped by 7 bases and J by 6 bases; unmatched bases: 8. Germline V gene data show CDR1 as LNHDA and CDR2 as SQIVND (reference sequence). The CDR3 nucleotides read TGTGCCAGTATGGACGACAGGGGGCGGAAGACCCAGTACTTC. It codes for CASMDDRGRKTQYF.

This clone was observed once. This rearrangement joins TRBV5-4 to TRBJ2-3; 11 bases match TRBD2. J lost 5 bases, V lost 3 bases, and 8 bases had no gene match. The CDR3 runs 16 residues. The germline CDR1 and CDR2 sequences are SGHNT and YYREEE (reference sequence). CDR3 residues: CASSSIAGGPGDTQYF. The CDR3 DNA reads as TGTGCCAGCAGCTCGATAGCGGGGGGGCCGGGAGATACGCAGTATTTT.

The chain has TRBV7-2 and TRBJ2-2; 10 nucleotides agree with TRBD2. The V gene's germline CDR1 is SGHTA and CDR2 FQGNSA. The CDR3 extends over 18 amino acids. The junction had 8 bases not matched to a gene; V was cut back by 1 base and J by 3 bases. CDR3 DNA sequence: TGTGCCAGCAGCTTAGGGCTTCGGCTAGCGGGAGACACCGGGGAGCTGTTTTTT. Its protein is CASSLGLRLAGDTGELFF.

The rearrangement links TRBV5-1 to TRBJ1-5; 10 bases are shared with TRBD1. Trimming cost V 3 bases and J 4 bases; bases outside gene matches: 1. The germline V gene has CDR1 SGHRS and CDR2 YFSETQ. The CDR3 is 14 residues long. The CDR3 sequence: CASSSGQGNQPQHF. CDR3 sequence (DNA): TGCGCCAGCAGCTCGGGACAGGGGAATCAGCCCCAGCATTTT.

The V gene is TRBV21-1, the J gene TRBJ2-2. TRBV21-1 is flagged as a pseudogene. The CDR3 covers 16 residues. This CDR3 is CASSKSVPPNTGELFF. The CDR3 coding sequence is TGTGCCAGCAGCAAATCTGTGCCCCCGAACACCGGGGAGCTGTTTTTT.

The CDR3 region is CASSPGRLRDTQYF. CDR3 DNA: TGTGCCAGTAGTCCCGGCAGGCTCAGGGATACGCAGTATTTT. The chain links TRBV19 to TRBJ2-3; D is undetermined. Germline V gene data show CDR1 as LNHDA and CDR2 as SQIVND (reference sequence). V was clipped by 5 bases and J by 6 bases, with 15 bases between them. The CDR3 length is 14 residues.

V gene TRBV6-5 combines with J gene TRBJ2-7; 7 nucleotides align to TRBD2. CDR3 size: 12 residues. CDR1 and CDR2 (germline): MNHEY, SVGAGI. V lost 5 bases to trimming and J lost 3 bases; unmatched junction nucleotides: 1. CDR3 sequence (DNA): TGTGCCAGCAGTGCGGGAGACTACGAGCAGTACTTC. This translates into CASSAGDYEQYF.

The CDR3 DNA reads as TGTGCCAGCTCAACAGCACCGGGACTAGGTAACGAGCAGTACTTC. As protein: CASSTAPGLGNEQYF. This sequence joins TRBV18 and TRBJ2-7; 8 bases agree with TRBD2. The junction had 11 bases not matched to a gene; V was cut back by 5 bases and J by 5 bases. From germline, CDR1 is KGHSH and CDR2 LQKENI. This CDR3 region has 15 residues.

This chain links TRBV29-1 with TRBJ2-4; D may match TRBD1 or TRBD2 (5 bases each). Germline assignment: CDR1 SQVTM and CDR2 ANQGSEA. The CDR3 totals 14 residues. V lost 3 bases and J lost 0, with 9 bases in between. The CDR3 nucleotides are TGCAGCGTTGAGGGGGTGGGAGCCAAAAACATTCAGTACTTC. It is translated as CSVEGVGAKNIQYF.

The rearrangement links TRBV30 to TRBJ2-2, with D perhaps given as TRBD1 or TRBD2 (5 bases each). Germline V gives CDR1 GTSNPN, CDR2 SVGIG (reference sequence). Between the trimmed V and J ends, which lost 0 bases and 4 bases, there was a span of 9 bases. The CDR3 length is 14 residues. Here the CDR3 reads CAWSVKGPTGELFF. The CDR3 nucleotides read TGTGCCTGGAGTGTAAAGGGACCCACCGGGGAGCTGTTTTTT. Complete variable domain (other parts from reference TRBV30 and TRBJ2-2): SQTIHQWPATLVQPVGSPLSLECTVEGTSNPNLYWYRQAAGRGLQLLFYSVGIGQISSEVPQNLSASRPQDRQFILSSKKLLLSDSGFYLCAWSVKGPTGELFFGEGSRLTVL.

This clone came up once. The chain has TRBV27 and TRBJ2-7; D is unresolved. This CDR3 region has 15 residues. Trimming pared 2 bases from V and 1 base from J, leaving 12 bases between. Germline V gene sequence: CDR1 MNHEY, CDR2 SMNVEV (reference sequence). The CDR3, as DNA: TGTGCCAGCAGTTTAATGAAGGTCCCTTCCTACGAGCAGTACTTC. Translated: CASSLMKVPSYEQYF.

This sequence joins TRBV19 and TRBJ1-5; D may be TRBD1 (5 bases). Germline loops: CDR1 LNHDA, CDR2 SQIVND (reference sequence). Trimming cost V 4 bases and J 3 bases, with 13 bases left between them. CDR3 length equals 15 residues. DNA for the CDR3: TGTGCCAGTAGTAAAGGGACGGTAGTCAATCAGCCCCAGCATTTT. Its translation: CASSKGTVVNQPQHF.

The CDR3 DNA is TGTGCCGCCCAAGGAGGGCTTGAGCAGTACTTC. It is translated as CAAQGGLEQYF. This rearrangement joins TRBV6-5 to TRBJ2-7, with D maybe TRBD2 (6 bases). V was pared by 11 bases and J by 7 bases, with 15 bases between. CDR3 length: 11 amino acids. Germline CDR1 and CDR2: MNHEY and SVGAGI.

About this clone: One junction end does not reproduce the germline sequence, and a read error may be involved. V is TRBV7-7 and J is TRBJ2-1; 8 positions agree with TRBD2. Germline values: CDR1 SSHAT, CDR2 FNYEAQ (reference sequence). The length of the CDR3 is 14 residues. The DNA for the CDR3 is TGTGCTAGCAGCCTTAGCGGGGACTACAATGAGCAGTTCTTC. Encoded protein: CASSLSGDYNEQFF.

V and J are TRBV7-8 and TRBJ1-6; 8 nucleotides align to TRBD1. This CDR3 comprises 16 residues. CDR1 SGHVS and CDR2 FQNEAQ come from the germline V gene. Losses at the gene ends were 0 bases for V and 8 bases for J; bases not matched to a gene: 6. The CDR3 sequence: CASSLARGQGDSPLHF. DNA of the CDR3: TGTGCCAGCAGCTTAGCTAGAGGACAGGGAGATTCACCCCTCCACTTT.

In nucleotides, the CDR3 is TGTGCCAGCAGCTTCAGCGGGCGACCCTACGAGCAGTACTTC. This translates into CASSFSGRPYEQYF. The chain is built from TRBV13 and TRBJ2-7; possibly TRBD2 for D (6 bases). Germline V lookup: CDR1 PRHDT, CDR2 FYEKMQ (reference sequence). The ends were cut back, 3 bases at V and 2 bases at J, with 11 bases in the middle. The CDR3 has 14 amino acids.

The V call is TRBV19, the J call TRBJ1-4; 10 bases match TRBD1. V dropped 8 bases and J dropped 8; count of bases not matched to a gene: 11. The length of the CDR3 is 15 residues. Germline-derived CDR1 and CDR2 are LNHDA and SQIVND (reference sequence). In nucleotides, the CDR3 is TGTGCCAGTTTACCCCCGGGACAGGGGAACGAAAAACTGTTTTTT. Residues: CASLPPGQGNEKLFF.

Only a few counts were recorded for this clone. The chain carries TRBV7-9 and TRBJ1-1; D is possibly TRBD1 (5 bases). The CDR3 runs to 13 residues. Germline assignment: CDR1 SEHNR and CDR2 FQNEAQ (reference sequence). The V gene lost 9 bases and the J gene lost 1 base, with 12 bases spanning the gap. CDR3 DNA: TGTGCCAGTAGTTCCGGGGCGAACACTGAAGCTTTCTTT. This gives the protein CASSSGANTEAFF.

This chain links TRBV14 with TRBJ2-7, with D perhaps TRBD1 (5 bases). CDR3 length: 17 amino acids. Trimming stripped 0 bases from V and 3 bases from J, with 18 bases between. Looked up from germline, CDR1 is SGHDN and CDR2 is FVKESK. The CDR3 DNA reads TGTGCCAGCAGCCAAGAATGGGGCTTGGGCGAAAGCTACGAGCAGTACTTC. It codes for CASSQEWGLGESYEQYF.

This clone was recorded a few times. The gene calls are TRBV6-1 and TRBJ1-1; D is unresolved. The CDR3 is made up of 14 amino acids. Trimming shortened V by 6 bases and J by 4 bases, and 15 bases separated the two germline ends. The germline gives CDR1 MNHNS, CDR2 SASEGT. The DNA of the CDR3 is TGTGCCAGCAGAGAATACCACAGAGCCACTGAAGCTTTCTTT. As protein: CASREYHRATEAFF.